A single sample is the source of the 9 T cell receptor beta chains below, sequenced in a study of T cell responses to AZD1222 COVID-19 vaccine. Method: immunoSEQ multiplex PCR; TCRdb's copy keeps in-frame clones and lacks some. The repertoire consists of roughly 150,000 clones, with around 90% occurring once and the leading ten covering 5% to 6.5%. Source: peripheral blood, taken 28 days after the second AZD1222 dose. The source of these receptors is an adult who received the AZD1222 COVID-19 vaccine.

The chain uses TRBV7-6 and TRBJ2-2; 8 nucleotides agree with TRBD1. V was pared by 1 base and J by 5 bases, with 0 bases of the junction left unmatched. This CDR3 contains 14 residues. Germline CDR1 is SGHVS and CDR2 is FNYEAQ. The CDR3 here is CASSLGTGTGELFF. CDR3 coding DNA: TGTGCCAGCAGCTTAGGGACAGGGACCGGGGAGCTGTTTTTT.

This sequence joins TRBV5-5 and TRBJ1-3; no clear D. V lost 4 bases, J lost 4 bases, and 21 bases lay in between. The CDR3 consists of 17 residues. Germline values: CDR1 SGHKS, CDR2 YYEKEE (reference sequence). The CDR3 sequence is CASSGENGRGVGNTIYF. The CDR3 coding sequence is TGTGCCAGCAGCGGCGAAAATGGACGCGGAGTAGGAAACACCATATATTTT.

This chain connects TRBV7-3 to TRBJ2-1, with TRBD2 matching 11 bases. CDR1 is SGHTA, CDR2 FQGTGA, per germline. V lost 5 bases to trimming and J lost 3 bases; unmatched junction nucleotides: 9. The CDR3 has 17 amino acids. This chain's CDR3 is CASSPGRLAGNYNEQFF. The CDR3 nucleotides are TGTGCCAGCAGCCCCGGGAGACTAGCGGGGAACTACAATGAGCAGTTCTTC.

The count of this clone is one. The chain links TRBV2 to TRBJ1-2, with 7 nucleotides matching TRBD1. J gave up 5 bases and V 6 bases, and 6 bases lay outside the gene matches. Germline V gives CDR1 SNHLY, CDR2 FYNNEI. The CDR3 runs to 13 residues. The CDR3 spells CASRAGQDYGYTF. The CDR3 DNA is TGTGCCAGCAGGGCCGGACAGGATTATGGCTACACCTTC.

CDR3 sequence: CASSLSWTSDEQYF. In DNA form, the CDR3 reads TGTGCCAGCAGCTTAAGCTGGACTAGCGACGAGCAGTACTTC. The chain joins TRBV7-9 to TRBJ2-7, with 9 positions matching TRBD2. CDR1 is SEHNR, CDR2 FQNEAQ, per germline (reference sequence). The junction had 4 bases not matched to a gene; V was cut back by 2 bases and J by 5 bases. This CDR3 region has 14 residues.

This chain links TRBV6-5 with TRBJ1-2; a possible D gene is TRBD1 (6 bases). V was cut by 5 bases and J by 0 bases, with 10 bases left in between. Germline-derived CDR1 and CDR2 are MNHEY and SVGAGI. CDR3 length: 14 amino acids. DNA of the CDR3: TGTGCCAGCAGTCGGGGGGGCTCTAACTATGGCTACACCTTC. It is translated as CASSRGGSNYGYTF.

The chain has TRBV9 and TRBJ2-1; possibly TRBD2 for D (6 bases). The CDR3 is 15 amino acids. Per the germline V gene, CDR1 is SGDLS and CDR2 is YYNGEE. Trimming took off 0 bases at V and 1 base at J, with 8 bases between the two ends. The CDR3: CASSVAGLSYNEQFF. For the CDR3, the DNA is TGTGCCAGCAGCGTAGCCGGACTATCCTACAATGAGCAGTTCTTC. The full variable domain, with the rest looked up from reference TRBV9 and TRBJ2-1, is DSGVTQTPKHLITATGQRVTLRCSPRSGDLSVYWYQQSLDQGLQFLIQYYNGEERAKGNILERFSAQQFPDLHSELNLSSLELGDSALYFCASSVAGLSYNEQFFGPGTRLTVL.

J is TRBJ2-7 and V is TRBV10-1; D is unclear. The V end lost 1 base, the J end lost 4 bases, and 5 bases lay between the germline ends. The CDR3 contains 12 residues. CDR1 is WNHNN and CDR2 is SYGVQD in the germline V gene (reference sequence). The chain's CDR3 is CASSEFRYEQYF. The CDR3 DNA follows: TGCGCCAGCAGTGAGTTCAGGTACGAGCAGTACTTC.

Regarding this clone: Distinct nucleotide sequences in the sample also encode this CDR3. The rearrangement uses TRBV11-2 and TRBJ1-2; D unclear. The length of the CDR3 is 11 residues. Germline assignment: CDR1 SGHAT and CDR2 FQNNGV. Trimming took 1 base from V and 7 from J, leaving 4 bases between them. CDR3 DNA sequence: TGTGCCAGCAGCTTAGGGGGTGGCTACACCTTC. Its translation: CASSLGGGYTF.